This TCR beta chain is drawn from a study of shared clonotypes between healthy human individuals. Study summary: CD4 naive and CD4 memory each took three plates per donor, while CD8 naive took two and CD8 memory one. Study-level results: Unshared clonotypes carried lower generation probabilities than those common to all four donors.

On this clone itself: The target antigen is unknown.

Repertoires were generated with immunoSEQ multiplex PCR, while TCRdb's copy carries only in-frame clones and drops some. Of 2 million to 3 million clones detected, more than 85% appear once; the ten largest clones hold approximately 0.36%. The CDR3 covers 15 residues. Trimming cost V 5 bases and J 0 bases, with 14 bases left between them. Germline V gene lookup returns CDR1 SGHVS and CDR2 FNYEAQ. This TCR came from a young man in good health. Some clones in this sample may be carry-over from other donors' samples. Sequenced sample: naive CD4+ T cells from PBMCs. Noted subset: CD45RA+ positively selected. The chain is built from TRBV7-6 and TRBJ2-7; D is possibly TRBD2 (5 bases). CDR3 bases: TGTGCCAGCAGCACCAGCTCGAGGGACTCCTACGAGCAGTACTTC. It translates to CASSTSSRDSYEQYF.